This T cell receptor (beta chain) was sequenced for a study of T-cell memory formation after mild COVID-19. CDR1 and CDR2 from the germline V gene are SGHTA and FQGTGA. Deletions cut 4 bases from V and 5 bases from J, with 11 bases between. The CDR3 is 13 residues long. This clonotype was observed at least ten times. TCRdb recomputed calls from the 5' RACE reads with MiXCR, one row per CDR3 protein. Here the sample spans hundreds of thousands of distinct CDR3 sequences, around 8% being singletons. The TCR was taken from a man between 18 and 29 years old who had mild COVID-19 (a few samples of this study predate the infection). Cell type and time point are not known. The sequencing sample was made of PBMCs or a T cell subset sorted from them (not recorded which). The rearrangement links TRBV7-3 to TRBJ2-5; D uncertain. CDR3 loop: CASSSSTLETQYF. In DNA form, the CDR3 reads TGTGCCAGCAGCTCCTCCACGTTGGAGACCCAGTACTTC.